This is a list of T cell receptor beta chains from one sample in a study of blood T cell repertoires in COVID-19. Clones were sequenced by immunoSEQ multiplex PCR, and TCRdb holds only the in-frame ones, with some missing. The table lists about 190,000 clones, 80% to 90% of them singletons, with approximately 5.1% in the top ten. The sequenced sample was peripheral blood. The receptors stem from a woman aged 70-85 years with active or convalescent COVID-19. CDR3s leave out the opening cysteine and the closing phenylalanine or tryptophan. Fields, in order: V gene, D gene, J gene, CDR3 protein. A D gene is named only where the DNA matches it firmly.

>TRBV7-3|.|TRBJ2-2
ASRQASARELF
>TRBV3-1/TRBV3-2|TRBD1|TRBJ2-1
ASSPKDRGGHEQF
>TRBV19|.|TRBJ1-4
ASSIGSGAFDPRIEKLF
>TRBV29-1|.|TRBJ2-7
SVDRGSHEQY
>TRBV10-3|.|TRBJ1-6
AISDQGVSPLH
>TRBV28|.|TRBJ2-7
ASRLTPSPAYEQY
>TRBV3-1/TRBV3-2|TRBD2|TRBJ2-7
ASSQDGLGRYEQY
>TRBV3-1/TRBV3-2|.|TRBJ2-3
ASSQGGQTVRDTQY
>TRBV5-1|TRBD1|TRBJ2-5
ASSWGQGRETQY
>TRBV2|TRBD1|TRBJ1-5
ASTMTGNNQPQH
>TRBV19|TRBD2|TRBJ2-1
ASSIRGWGSGTFNEQF
>TRBV19|.|TRBJ1-5
ASRAINGGRSNQPQH
>TRBV6-5|TRBD1|TRBJ1-1
ASSSPFGTGGDTF